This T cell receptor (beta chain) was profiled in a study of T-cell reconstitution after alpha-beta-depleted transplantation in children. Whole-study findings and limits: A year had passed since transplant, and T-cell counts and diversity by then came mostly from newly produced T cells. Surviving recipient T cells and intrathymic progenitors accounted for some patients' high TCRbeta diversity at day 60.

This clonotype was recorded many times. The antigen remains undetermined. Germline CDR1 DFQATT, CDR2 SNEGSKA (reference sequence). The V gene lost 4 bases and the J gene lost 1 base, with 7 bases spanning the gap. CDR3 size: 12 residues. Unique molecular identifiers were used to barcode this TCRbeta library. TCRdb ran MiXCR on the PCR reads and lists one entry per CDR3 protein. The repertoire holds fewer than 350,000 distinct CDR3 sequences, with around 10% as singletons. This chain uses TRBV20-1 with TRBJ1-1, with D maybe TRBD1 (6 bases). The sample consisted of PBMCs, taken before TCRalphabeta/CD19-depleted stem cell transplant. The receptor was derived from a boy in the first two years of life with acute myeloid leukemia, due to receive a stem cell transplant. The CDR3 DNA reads TGCAGTGCTACGGACAGGAACACTGAAGCTTTCTTT. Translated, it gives CSATDRNTEAFF.